This TCR beta chain was observed in a study of graft-versus-host responses after intestinal transplantation. Overall study findings and caveats: Those patients showing graft-donor T cell macrochimerism displayed high graft-versus-host to host-versus-graft clonal ratios in allografts. GvH clones appeared in recipient marrow, some first in ileum or blood.

Sequenced by immunoSEQ multiplex PCR; TCRdb stores in-frame clones only, minus some. The sample has approximately 90,000 clones, about 88% seen once. Of note for this clone: Its antigen is as yet unknown.

V was clipped by 7 bases and J by 4 bases, with 9 bases between them. CDR3 length: 11 residues. Germline V lookup: CDR1 SQVTM, CDR2 ANQGSEA. This sequence originates from a human donor who was the organ donor for an intestinal transplant. The chain joins TRBV29-1 to TRBJ2-3, with D maybe TRBD1 (5 bases). The sequencing used unstimulated CD4+ T cells sorted from spleen or lymph node cells, collected before transplant. The CDR3 nucleotides read TGCAGCGCTGGGGCCCCAGATACGCAGTATTTT. It yields the protein CSAGAPDTQYF.